This TCR beta chain comes out of a study of T cell changes during pregnancy in multiple sclerosis. The CDR3 runs 13 residues. Deletions cut 2 bases from V and 6 bases from J, with 11 bases between. Germline values: CDR1 MNHEY, CDR2 SMNVEV (reference sequence). Assay used: immunoSEQ multiplex PCR; TCRdb lists only in-frame clones, some missing. The table records about 60,000 clones, 90% to 97% of them present only once. This sequence originates from a female donor with multiple sclerosis, enrolled in a pregnancy study. V usage is TRBV27 and J usage is TRBJ2-7; D is undetermined. This material consisted of CD8+ T cells from peripheral blood mononuclear cells, taken after pregnancy. In nucleotides, the CDR3 is TGTGCCAGCAGTTTACTTAGTTCGCGCGAGCAGTACTTC. Residues: CASSLLSSREQYF.